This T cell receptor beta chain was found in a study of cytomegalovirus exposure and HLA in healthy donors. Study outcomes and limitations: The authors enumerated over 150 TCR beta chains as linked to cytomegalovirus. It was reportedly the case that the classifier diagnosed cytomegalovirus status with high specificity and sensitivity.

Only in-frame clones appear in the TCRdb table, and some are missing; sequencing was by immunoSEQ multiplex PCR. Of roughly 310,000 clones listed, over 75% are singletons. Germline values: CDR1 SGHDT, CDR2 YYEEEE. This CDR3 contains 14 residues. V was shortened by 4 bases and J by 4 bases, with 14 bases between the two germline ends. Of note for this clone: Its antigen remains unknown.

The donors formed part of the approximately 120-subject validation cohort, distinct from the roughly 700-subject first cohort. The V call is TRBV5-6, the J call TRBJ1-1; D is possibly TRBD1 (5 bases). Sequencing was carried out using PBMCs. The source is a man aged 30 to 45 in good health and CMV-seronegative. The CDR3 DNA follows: TGTGCCAGCAGCCTGGGGCAGGGCGCCACTGAAGCTTTCTTT. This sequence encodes CASSLGQGATEAFF. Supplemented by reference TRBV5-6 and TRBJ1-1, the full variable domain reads DAGVTQSPTHLIKTRGQQVTLRCSPKSGHDTVSWYQQALGQGPQFIFQYYEEEERQRGNFPDRFSGHQFPNYSSELNVNALLLGDSALYLCASSLGQGATEAFFGQGTRLTVV.